This entry is about one T cell receptor beta chain. 60 Vbeta and 13 Jbeta primers were used in PCR. Profiled with immunoSEQ multiplex PCR; TCRdb holds only in-frame clones, not every one. The sample has around 220,000 clones, over 60% seen once. The V gene end was trimmed by 7 bases and the J gene end by 4 bases; junction bases not matched to a gene: 10. CDR3 length: 15 amino acids. Germline-derived CDR1 and CDR2 are SGHTA and FQGNSA. This entry belongs to a study of cytomegalovirus exposure and HLA in healthy donors. The chain uses TRBV7-2 and TRBJ1-1; TRBD1 matches 9 bases. Material: PBMCs. The receptor was isolated from a man aged 35 to 55 in good health and CMV-seronegative. DNA for the CDR3: TGTGCCAGCACCCAAACAGGGGGCTGGGTCACTGAAGCTTTCTTT. Translating gives CASTQTGGWVTEAFF. The complete variable domain, with remaining parts taken from reference TRBV7-2 and TRBJ1-1, reads GAGVSQSPSNKVTEKGKDVELRCDPISGHTALYWYRQSLGQGLEFLIYFQGNSAPDKSGLPSDRFSAERTGGSVSTLTIQRTQQEDSAVYLCASTQTGGWVTEAFFGQGTRLTVV.